Sequencing of this T cell receptor (beta chain) was carried out in a study of T cells in narcolepsy. The V end was cut by 1 base, the J end by 4 bases, with 14 bases between. The CDR3 loop spans 15 amino acids. The germline V gene has CDR1 SGHRS and CDR2 YFSETQ. A few counts support this clone. Profiling relied on immunoSEQ multiplex PCR, and the TCRdb table lists in-frame clones only, not all of them. The sample has about 35,000 clones, roughly 80% seen once. The chain uses TRBV5-1 and TRBJ1-2, with a tentative D call TRBD1 (5 bases). This receptor was taken from a human donor in good health. Sequenced: memory (CD45RA-) CD4+ T cells from blood. The CDR3 loop is CASSLSSGTVYGYTF. The CDR3 DNA reads TGCGCCAGCAGCTTGAGTAGTGGGACGGTCTATGGCTACACCTTC.